These 14 T cell receptor beta chains share one sample of origin, sequenced in a study of blood T cell repertoires in COVID-19. The assay was immunoSEQ multiplex PCR, and TCRdb's table has in-frame clones only and misses some. The top ten hold approximately 5% of the sample, which has about 140,000 clones, about 80% seen once. Material for sequencing was peripheral blood. Receptor source: a human donor in a cohort sampled during active COVID-19.

The gene calls are TRBV7-2 and TRBJ2-1, with 10 bases identical to TRBD2. The trim removed 1 base at V and 6 bases at J, leaving 6 bases unmatched. The germline gives CDR1 SGHTA, CDR2 FQGNSA. CDR3 length: 16 amino acids. The CDR3 loop is CASSLGSVAGGNEQFF. DNA for the CDR3: TGTGCCAGCAGCTTAGGCTCGGTAGCGGGGGGCAATGAGCAGTTCTTC.

This rearrangement joins TRBV24-1 to TRBJ1-1, with a possible D match to TRBD1 (5 bases). V lost 4 bases and J lost 8, with 13 bases in between. Germline V gives CDR1 KGHDR, CDR2 SFDVKD. The CDR3 is 13 residues long. CDR3 region: CATSDPQGSEAFF. The DNA of the CDR3 is TGTGCCACCAGTGACCCGCAGGGCAGCGAAGCTTTCTTT.

The genes are TRBV5-5 and TRBJ1-4; no clear D gene. Trimming took 0 bases from V and 5 from J, leaving 11 bases between them. CDR1 and CDR2 from the germline V gene are SGHKS and YYEKEE (reference sequence). This CDR3 has 15 residues. CDR3 coding DNA: TGTGCCAGCAGCTTGGACCTGAGGGAAAATGAAAAACTGTTTTTT. It yields the protein CASSLDLRENEKLFF.

V and J are TRBV29-1 and TRBJ2-3; D call uncertain. The CDR3 covers 15 residues. Germline values: CDR1 SQVTM, CDR2 ANQGSEA. Trimming stripped 0 bases from V and 2 bases from J, with 12 bases between. The CDR3: CSVEDPIRFTDTQYF. The CDR3 nucleotides are TGCAGCGTTGAAGATCCGATCAGGTTCACAGATACGCAGTATTTT.

The CDR3: CASIAYTGANVLTF. CDR3 DNA sequence: TGTGCCAGCATTGCCTATACTGGGGCCAACGTCCTGACTTTC. The rearrangement uses TRBV2 and TRBJ2-6; D call uncertain. V lost 7 bases and J 2 bases, leaving 9 bases between the germline ends. This CDR3 spans 14 amino acids. Germline-derived CDR1 and CDR2 are SNHLY and FYNNEI.

V gene TRBV2 combines with J gene TRBJ2-7, with D maybe TRBD1 (5 bases). V gave up 6 bases and J gave up 1 base, with 7 bases separating them. CDR1 is SNHLY, CDR2 FYNNEI, per germline. The CDR3 is 12 residues long. The CDR3 loop is CASRGPSYEQYF. The CDR3 DNA is TGTGCCAGCAGGGGGCCTTCCTACGAGCAGTACTTC.

This rearrangement joins TRBV5-1 to TRBJ2-5; D unresolved. The CDR3 contains 14 residues. Between the trimmed V and J ends, which lost 4 bases and 0 bases, there was a span of 10 bases. Germline V gives CDR1 SGHRS, CDR2 YFSETQ. CDR3 DNA sequence: TGCGCCAGCAGCCTATCAAATTACCAAGAGACCCAGTACTTC. Residues: CASSLSNYQETQYF.

The chain employs TRBV6-2 or TRBV6-3 and TRBJ2-4; 14 bases fit TRBD2. The CDR3 length is 17 residues. The J segment lost 8 bases and the V segment lost 4 bases, leaving 10 bases of the junction unmatched. The germline CDR1 and CDR2 sequences are MNHEY and SVGEGT. The CDR3 region is CASSSTRLAGGLDIQYF. The CDR3 nucleotides are TGTGCCAGCAGTTCCACCCGACTAGCGGGAGGGTTGGACATTCAGTACTTC.

The chain has TRBV15 and TRBJ1-2, with TRBD1 as a possible D gene (6 bases). The CDR3 is 16 amino acids. Germline loops: CDR1 LNHNV, CDR2 YYDKDF (reference sequence). The V end lost 5 bases, the J end lost 0 bases, and 16 bases lay between the germline ends. The CDR3: CATSEGGTVTNYGYTF. The CDR3 nucleotides are TGTGCCACCAGCGAGGGGGGGACCGTCACTAACTATGGCTACACCTTC.

V and J are TRBV11-3 and TRBJ2-3, with 8 bases lining up with TRBD1. This CDR3 has 17 residues. V trimming: 4 bases; J trimming: 3 bases; junction bases outside the gene matches: 12. Germline lookup yields CDR1 SGHNT and CDR2 YENEEA. In nucleotides, the CDR3 is TGTGCCAGCAGCTCACGGACAGGGTCGGTAGCGACAGATACGCAGTATTTT. Translated, it gives CASSSRTGSVATDTQYF.

The count of this clone is one. The chain uses TRBV21-1 and TRBJ2-3; TRBD2, as called in the table, went unchecked against the DNA. TRBV21-1 is a pseudogene. The CDR3 contains 19 residues. In nucleotides, the CDR3 is TGTGCCAGCAGCAATGGGGAAAGACTAGCGGATAAATACACAGATACGCAGTATTTT. It is translated as CASSNGERLADKYTDTQYF.

The J gene is TRBJ2-7, the V gene TRBV25-1; 9 bases match TRBD2. Germline-derived CDR1 and CDR2 are MGHDK and SYGVNS. V was clipped by 0 bases and J by 0 bases; unmatched bases: 9. The CDR3 runs 18 residues. The CDR3 DNA reads TGTGCCAGCAGTGAATATCAAAGCGGGAGGTTCTGCTCCTACGAGCAGTACGTC. Protein product: CASSEYQSGRFCSYEQYV.

On this clone: The conserved phenylalanine or tryptophan normally closing the CDR3 is absent here, so this likely arose from a read error. Because the CDR3's place on the DNA is in doubt, the DNA is left out and the CDR3 is given as listed by TCRdb. This CDR3 reads CASSRGGWGQSWL. The chain carries TRBV6-5 and TRBJ1-3. The germline gives CDR1 MNHEY, CDR2 SVGAGI. The CDR3 region is 13 residues in length, termini included.

This chain connects TRBV2 to TRBJ2-1, with 13 bases matching TRBD2. This CDR3 is built from 18 residues. CDR1 is SNHLY, CDR2 FYNNEI, per germline. J lost 3 bases, V lost 5 bases, and 10 bases had no gene match. The CDR3: CASSRTSGRGGYYNEQFF. DNA of the CDR3: TGTGCCAGCAGTCGGACTAGCGGGAGAGGGGGGTACTACAATGAGCAGTTCTTC.